This TCR beta chain was recorded in a study of control samples from healthy donors and cancer patients. Only in-frame clones appear in the TCRdb table, and some are missing; sequencing was by immunoSEQ multiplex PCR. Among fewer than 250,000 clones listed, 91% were seen once. This clone was seen only once. Germline lookup yields CDR1 LNHDA and CDR2 SQIVND (reference sequence). This CDR3 has 16 amino acids. The ends lost 1 base at V and 1 base at J; junction bases unmatched: 5. The chain couples TRBV19 to TRBJ2-7; 9 bases match TRBD2. The material sequenced was blood. The receptor was derived from a man aged 25 to 40 in good health. The CDR3 protein is CASSIVGAGGSYEQYF. The DNA for the CDR3 is TGTGCCAGTAGTATAGTTGGAGCGGGGGGATCCTACGAGCAGTACTTC.